This T cell receptor (beta chain) was identified in a study of T cells after yellow fever vaccination. This clonotype was counted a few times. Its specificity is not known. Notes on the study in general: Weaker overall, the secondary response nonetheless peaked faster (day 5 versus 15). Most primary-vaccination clones recurred post-booster (roughly 96% CD4, 88% CD8).

TCRdb itself ran the 5' RACE reads through MiXCR, one entry per CDR3 protein. The sample has about 320,000 distinct CDR3 sequences, around 6.8% seen once. The ends lost 2 bases at V and 7 bases at J; junction bases unmatched: 5. CDR1 MNHEY and CDR2 SMNVEV come from the germline V gene (reference sequence). The CDR3 has 16 amino acids. This sequence originates from a man between 18 and 35 years old who received the YFV17D yellow fever vaccine. The sequencing here drew on PBMCs, taken 35 to 50 days after the first yellow fever vaccination. This chain connects TRBV27 to TRBJ2-1, with 13 positions matching TRBD2. For the CDR3, the DNA is TGTGCCAGCAGTTTACTGGGGACTAGCGGGGCAAATGAGCAGTTCTTC. This translates into CASSLLGTSGANEQFF.